This T cell receptor beta chain was documented in a study of blood T cell repertoires in COVID-19. Study details: Both acute and convalescent COVID-19 samples were obtained from the United States, Italy and Spain.

Sequenced by immunoSEQ multiplex PCR; TCRdb stores in-frame clones only, minus some. The top ten clones hold 3% of a sample with 87,000 or so clones, about 85% of them seen once. From germline, CDR1 is WNHNN and CDR2 SYGVQD (reference sequence). Losses at the gene ends were 4 bases for V and 4 bases for J; bases not matched to a gene: 6. This CDR3 is built from 16 residues. In Seattle, patients joined the study during active infection and were tracked longitudinally. The J gene is TRBJ2-1, the V gene TRBV10-1; 11 positions agree with TRBD2. This receptor was identified in a woman of 80 years or more with COVID-19, enrolled during active disease. Source material: peripheral blood. The CDR3 DNA reads as TGCGCCAGCAGTGGGAGGACTAGCGGGTCTTACAATGAGCAGTTCTTC. Translation: CASSGRTSGSYNEQFF.